The clone carrying this T cell receptor (beta chain) was observed a handful of times. Its target is not known. J was trimmed by 3 bases and V by 4 bases; bases with no gene match: 13. This CDR3 is built from 17 residues. TCRdb independently ran MiXCR on the 5' RACE reads; one entry per CDR3 protein. The sample yields around 960,000 distinct CDR3 sequences, roughly 12% seen once. This sample is part of a study of identical twins. Broader study findings: The models gave estimates that fell short of the out-of-frame TCR alpha sharing seen in monozygotic twins.

These data were also filed under a second study, of yellow fever vaccine responses in identical twins. That publication notes: Twins reportedly mounted vaccine T cell responses that seemed partly convergent, partly personalized.

Sequencing used PBMCs. The receptor comes from a woman under 30 in good health. The J gene is TRBJ2-5, the V gene TRBV12-3 or TRBV12-4; 8 bases are a match to TRBD2. CDR3 sequence reads: CASSSTGGPGAEETQYF. The CDR3 DNA follows: TGTGCCAGCAGTTCTACGGGAGGGCCGGGGGCTGAAGAGACCCAGTACTTC.